The 19 T cell receptor beta chains in this list originate from one sample, sequenced in a study of T cell responses to AZD1222 COVID-19 vaccine. Sequenced by immunoSEQ multiplex PCR; TCRdb stores in-frame clones only, minus some. The table includes about 86,000 clones, about nine tenths detected once. Material: peripheral blood, obtained on day 0 of AZD1222 vaccination. Receptors were obtained from an adult in good health.

This clone has only a few counts. The chain carries TRBV11-2 and TRBJ2-3; 8 bases fit TRBD1. Germline V gene lookup returns CDR1 SGHAT and CDR2 FQNNGV. This CDR3 has 19 amino acids. J gave up 4 bases and V 2 bases, and 17 bases lay outside the gene matches. CDR3 DNA sequence: TGTGCCAGCAGCTTATCCGGACAGGGCCGTGACGGGAGCGCAGATACGCAGTATTTT. Protein product: CASSLSGQGRDGSADTQYF.

The rearrangement links TRBV5-1 to TRBJ2-3; D possibly corresponds to TRBD2 (5 bases). Trimming shortened V by 4 bases and J by 4 bases, and 16 bases separated the two germline ends. The CDR3 is 15 amino acids. Germline V gene data show CDR1 as SGHRS and CDR2 as YFSETQ. CDR3 protein: CASSPGGPVADTQYF. DNA for the CDR3: TGCGCCAGCAGCCCCGGAGGCCCTGTAGCAGATACGCAGTATTTT.

This chain connects TRBV3-1 (or the pseudogene TRBV3-2) to TRBJ1-4, with a weak D call TRBD1 (6 bases). The CDR3 totals 14 residues. V gave up 4 bases and J gave up 5 bases, with 11 bases separating them. Germline CDR1 reads LGHDT; CDR2 reads YNNKEL (reference sequence). The CDR3 region is CASSLGAWNEKLFF. DNA of the CDR3: TGTGCCAGCAGCCTGGGGGCCTGGAATGAAAAACTGTTTTTT.

This chain links TRBV25-1 with TRBJ1-2; maybe TRBD1 (5 bases). The V end was cut by 3 bases, the J end by 5 bases, with 10 bases between. The germline V gene has CDR1 MGHDK and CDR2 SYGVNS. CDR3 length: 13 residues. Here the CDR3 reads CASSDPGKYGYTF. For the CDR3, the DNA is TGTGCCAGCAGTGATCCAGGGAAGTATGGCTACACCTTC.

The genes are TRBV28 and TRBJ2-7; D may match TRBD1 or TRBD2 (5 bases each). CDR3 size: 16 residues. The V end was cut by 5 bases, the J end by 1 base, with 18 bases between. Germline loops: CDR1 MDHEN, CDR2 SYDVKM. The CDR3 sequence is CASSHEGTGSSYEQYF. In nucleotides, the CDR3 is TGTGCCAGCAGTCACGAGGGCACAGGATCTTCCTACGAGCAGTACTTC.

In DNA form, the CDR3 reads TGTGCCAGCAGCGCGGCGATAACAGCGGCCACCGGGGAGCTGTTTTTT. Translating gives CASSAAITAATGELFF. This chain joins TRBV5-6 and TRBJ2-2; D is perhaps TRBD2 (5 bases). Trimming removed 4 bases at V and 4 bases at J, with 17 bases between. This CDR3 is built from 16 residues. The germline gives CDR1 SGHDT, CDR2 YYEEEE.

V gene TRBV10-2 combines with J gene TRBJ1-2, with D possibly being TRBD1 (5 bases). Trimming cost V 4 bases and J 4 bases, with 13 bases left between them. Germline CDR1 is WSHSY and CDR2 is SAAADI. The CDR3 extends over 14 amino acids. CDR3 protein: CASSGQLGTYGYTF. Written as DNA, the CDR3 is TGCGCCAGCAGTGGACAGTTGGGAACCTATGGCTACACCTTC.

The chain is built from TRBV11-1 and TRBJ2-7, with D unresolved. V lost 0 bases to trimming and J lost 4 bases, with 10 bases between them. This CDR3 has 14 residues. Looked up from germline, CDR1 is SGHAT and CDR2 is FQDESV (reference sequence). The CDR3 reads CASSLAPQEYEQYF. CDR3 nucleotides: TGTGCCAGCAGCTTAGCCCCTCAGGAGTACGAGCAGTACTTC.

This clone was seen only once. The gene calls are TRBV19 and TRBJ2-2, with D tentatively TRBD2 (6 bases). The length of the CDR3 is 16 residues. Deletions cut 2 bases from V and 1 base from J, with 11 bases between. CDR1 is LNHDA, CDR2 SQIVND, per germline (reference sequence). The CDR3 bases are TGTGCCAGTAGTATAAGTGGGGACTTGAACACCGGGGAGCTGTTTTTT. This encodes CASSISGDLNTGELFF.

The rearrangement joins TRBV4-1 to TRBJ1-6; D perhaps matches TRBD1 (6 bases). Germline V CDR1 and CDR2: MGHRA, YSYEKL. V was cut by 8 bases and J by 10 bases, with 15 bases left in between. This CDR3 is built from 13 residues. Here the CDR3 reads CASSKIGQSPLHF. The CDR3, as DNA: TGCGCCAGCTCCAAGATCGGACAGTCACCCCTCCACTTT.

This chain uses TRBV5-1 with TRBJ1-1, with 9 nucleotides matching TRBD1. Per the germline V gene, CDR1 is SGHRS and CDR2 is YFSETQ. This CDR3 region has 15 residues. V gave up 3 bases and J gave up 1 base; unmatched junction bases: 4. CDR3 loop: CASSSDRGRNTEAFF. The CDR3 DNA follows: TGCGCCAGCAGCTCGGACAGGGGTCGGAACACTGAAGCTTTCTTT.

V gene TRBV28 combines with J gene TRBJ2-7, with 8 bases aligning to TRBD2. In germline, CDR1 is MDHEN, CDR2 SYDVKM. Trimming at V came to 2 bases and at J to 3 bases, leaving 3 bases not matched to a gene. CDR3 length equals 14 residues. The CDR3 sequence: CASSLQGLGYEQYF. The CDR3 DNA reads as TGTGCCAGCAGTTTACAGGGACTAGGCTACGAGCAGTACTTC. Combining the CDR3 with reference TRBV28 and TRBJ2-7 gives the whole variable domain DVKVTQSSRYLVKRTGEKVFLECVQDMDHENMFWYRQDPGLGLRLIYFSYDVKMKEKGDIPEGYSVSREKKERFSLILESASTNQTSMYLCASSLQGLGYEQYFGPGTRLTVT.

This chain uses TRBV28 with TRBJ1-2, with D hard to call. Trimming left V 7 bases short and J 6 bases short, with 12 bases between. CDR1 is MDHEN and CDR2 is SYDVKM in the germline V gene. The CDR3 has 12 amino acids. This CDR3 is CASTGLWDGYTF. CDR3 DNA: TGTGCCAGCACAGGCCTCTGGGATGGCTACACCTTC.

The chain employs TRBV20-1 and TRBJ1-2; 8 bases are a match to TRBD1. Per germline, CDR1 DFQATT and CDR2 SNEGSKA (reference sequence). The length of the CDR3 is 11 residues. Trimming took 7 bases from V and 8 from J; bases not matched to a gene: 6. The DNA for the CDR3 is TGCAGTGTCTGGACAGGGTACGGCTACACCTTC. Amino acid sequence: CSVWTGYGYTF.

The chain employs TRBV3-1 (or the pseudogene TRBV3-2) and TRBJ2-7; D is unresolved. Trimming removed 1 base from V and 6 bases from J, with 10 bases in between. Germline V CDR1 and CDR2: LGHDT, YNNKEL (reference sequence). The CDR3 extends over 13 amino acids. The CDR3 is CASSQVSALEQYF. DNA for the CDR3: TGTGCCAGCAGCCAAGTAAGTGCGCTCGAGCAGTACTTC.

The chain has TRBV29-1 and TRBJ2-5; the match to TRBD2 covers 7 bases. J lost 0 bases, V lost 4 bases, and 5 bases had no gene match. Germline loops: CDR1 SQVTM, CDR2 ANQGSEA. This CDR3 comprises 14 residues. The CDR3 here is CSVGQGGYQETQYF. The CDR3 coding sequence is TGCAGCGTTGGGCAGGGAGGGTACCAAGAGACCCAGTACTTC.

The chain carries TRBV24-1 and TRBJ2-1, with D perhaps matching TRBD1 (5 bases). The germline V gene has CDR1 KGHDR and CDR2 SFDVKD. The CDR3 loop spans 16 amino acids. V was clipped by 2 bases and J by 0 bases, with 10 bases between them. CDR3: CATSDSTARSYNEQFF. The CDR3 DNA reads as TGTGCCACCAGTGATTCGACAGCCCGCTCCTACAATGAGCAGTTCTTC.

V and J are TRBV9 and TRBJ1-1, with D uncertain. V was cut by 0 bases and J by 0 bases, with 9 bases left in between. This CDR3 contains 15 residues. The germline CDR1 and CDR2 sequences are SGDLS and YYNGEE. The DNA for the CDR3 is TGTGCCAGCAGCGTAGTCGTGGGGATGAACACTGAAGCTTTCTTT. Amino acid sequence: CASSVVVGMNTEAFF.

The chain combines TRBV6-2 or TRBV6-3 with TRBJ2-1; 10 bases match TRBD2. Germline CDR1 MNHEY, CDR2 SVGEGT. This CDR3 is built from 18 residues. Unmatched junction bases numbered 8, after V lost 2 bases and J lost 1 base. CDR3 protein: CASSYHYLAGGSYNEQFF. The CDR3 DNA is TGTGCCAGCAGTTACCATTATTTAGCGGGAGGATCCTACAATGAGCAGTTCTTC.